Reported below is one TCR beta chain. This clone has only a few counts. Its specific antigen is unknown. The record has no base qualities; no much larger clone is one base away. TCRbeta CDR3 regions were amplified from genomic DNA by means of the immunoSEQ Assay, a bias-controlled multiplex PCR. In the paper's pipeline: Nucleated cell counts per sample were estimated from amplification of reference gene primers within the assay. To quantify the absolute abundance of each unique TCRbeta CDR3 rearrangement, sequence reads were collapsed and filtered. For each sample, productive Simpson clonality was calculated as the square root of Simpson's diversity index over productive rearrangements. Imported from immuneACCESS, the table was reduced by TCRdb to in-frame sequences with V and J called. These copies leave out some clones; in studies compared against another copy, an unresolved V gene accounts for under half, and the cause of the remainder is not known. The DNA gave D and trimming, while V, J and clone size come from that table. The sample contains over 150,000 clones, 84% of them found a single time. In total, the top ten clones hold less than 3.5% of the sample.

At one collaborating source in Seattle, patients were enrolled during active infection and were followed longitudinally through the course of disease. Each collaborating institution followed its own protocols to collect whole blood in K2EDTA tubes. Collaborator samples were shipped for TCRbeta analysis as frozen whole blood, isolated PBMCs, or DNA extracted from either sample type. The source of the sample is a study of blood T cell repertoires in COVID-19 (TCRdb year 2020). About the full investigation: Samples covering the acute and convalescent phases of COVID-19 were provided by collaborators in the United States, Italy and Spain. Subjects who had been exposed to COVID-19, were actively infected with it, or had recovered from it provided the deeply sampled blood TCRbeta repertoires that made up the dataset. Where HLA class I and class II types were available, the types were taken from metadata supplied by the sample provider, not from assay-based typing. The sample metadata nearly always contained a de-identified subject ID, COVID-19 status, age in years and sex. Samples came from the ongoing ImmuneRACE study (first 160 participants) plus 1,254 subjects from 6 global collaborators. A freely available public database, intended as a resource for researchers studying the immune response to SARS-CoV-2, is where the repertoires were released. The prospective study material was composed of cDNA or gDNA derived from T cells, B-cell-depleted T cells, or PBMCs.

Beyond this particular receptor, the publication reports: How much clinical and demographic metadata was included differed by source and by participant, and the metadata was provided uncurated.

The sample was peripheral blood. This clonotype was sampled from a woman older than 75 with COVID-19, enrolled during active disease.

The CDR3 region has the sequence CASSWEGGSQPQHF. At the DNA level, the sequence is TGTGCCAGCAGCTGGGAGGGAGGGTCGCAGCCCCAGCATTTT. The receptor chain draws on TRBV7-9 and TRBJ1-5, with no D gene named confidently. From its cysteine to its phenylalanine, the CDR3 spans 14 amino acids. Kept here is only the CDR3 DNA, which spans 42 bases and is read in frame from base 1. For CDR1 and CDR2, the germline V gene (reference sequence) lists SEHNR and FQNEAQ. V is shortened by 4 bases, J by 7 bases, and the region joining them spans 14 bases.